One sample yielded the 27 T cell receptor beta chains listed below, sequenced in a study of blood T cell repertoires in COVID-19. Clones were read by immunoSEQ multiplex PCR, and TCRdb kept only the in-frame ones, dropping some. Of 90,000 to 150,000 clones in the sample, 70% to 80% are singletons; the top ten hold 4%. Specimen: peripheral blood. These receptors all come from an elderly woman with acute or convalescent COVID-19.

The chain's CDR3 is CASSSGQYQPQHF. Here the CDR3 DNA reads TGTGCCAGTAGTAGCGGACAGTATCAGCCCCAGCATTTT. The rearrangement uses TRBV19 and TRBJ1-5; D possibly corresponds to TRBD1 (6 bases). There are 13 residues in the CDR3. Germline-derived CDR1 and CDR2 are LNHDA and SQIVND (reference sequence). V lost 4 bases and J 5 bases, leaving 9 bases between the germline ends.

The chain is built from TRBV5-4 and TRBJ2-5; a weak D match, TRBD1 (6 bases). This CDR3 is 15 amino acids long. Trimming stripped 3 bases from V and 7 bases from J, with 19 bases between. CDR1 and CDR2 (germline): SGHNT, YYREEE (reference sequence). The CDR3 nucleotides are TGTGCCAGCAGCTCTTGGGGGCAGATTGGTGTGACCCAGTACTTC. It translates to CASSSWGQIGVTQYF.

The genes are TRBV15 and TRBJ2-7; D not certain. The CDR3 is 14 amino acids. V lost 0 bases and J lost 2, with 8 bases in between. In germline, CDR1 is LNHNV, CDR2 YYDKDF (reference sequence). As DNA, the CDR3 is TGTGCCACCAGCAGAGAGTTACAGACCTACGAGCAGTACTTC. Amino acid sequence: CATSRELQTYEQYF.

The chain couples TRBV7-9 to TRBJ1-2, with TRBD1 as a possible D gene (6 bases). Germline lookup yields CDR1 SEHNR and CDR2 FQNEAQ (reference sequence). This CDR3 contains 14 residues. Trimming took 3 bases from V and 7 from J, leaving 15 bases between them. The CDR3 DNA reads TGTGCCAGCAGCTTTGGGTGGGGGCTCGGTGGCTACACCTTC. It yields the protein CASSFGWGLGGYTF.

A few counts support this clone. The V call is TRBV2, the J call TRBJ1-3; D might be TRBD1 (5 bases). The germline V gene encodes CDR1 SNHLY and CDR2 FYNNEI. V was pared by 8 bases and J by 4 bases, with 12 bases between. The CDR3 runs to 13 residues. The CDR3 region is CASGALGGNTIYF. The CDR3 bases are TGTGCCAGCGGGGCTCTAGGAGGAAACACCATATATTTT.

The chain employs TRBV29-1 and TRBJ1-6, with 7 bases identical to TRBD1. Germline V gene lookup returns CDR1 SQVTM and CDR2 ANQGSEA. The CDR3 is made up of 13 amino acids. V shed 6 bases and J 9 bases; nucleotides not matched to a gene: 8. The CDR3 region is CSVSRGRGSPLHF. The CDR3 bases are TGCAGCGTCTCGAGGGGGCGCGGTTCACCCCTCCACTTT.

This chain connects TRBV10-3 to TRBJ1-3, with D perhaps TRBD1 (6 bases). V gave up 1 base and J gave up 2 bases, with 12 bases separating them. The CDR3 loop spans 16 amino acids. CDR1 is ENHRY and CDR2 is SYGVKD in the germline V gene. CDR3 DNA: TGTGCCATCAGTGAGTTTCAGGGGATGGCTGGAAACACCATATATTTT. Translated: CAISEFQGMAGNTIYF.

This chain uses TRBV11-2 with TRBJ1-3; D might be TRBD1 (5 bases). CDR3 size: 16 residues. Germline V gene lookup returns CDR1 SGHAT and CDR2 FQNNGV. V lost 6 bases, J lost 0 bases, and 15 bases lay in between. The CDR3: CASRATGAFSGNTIYF. The CDR3 DNA reads TGTGCCAGCAGGGCTACAGGAGCATTCTCTGGAAACACCATATATTTT.

This chain uses TRBV5-4 with TRBJ2-3, with 12 bases that match TRBD2. Germline values: CDR1 SGHNT, CDR2 YYREEE (reference sequence). The CDR3 has 17 amino acids. The V gene end was trimmed by 4 bases and the J gene end by 4 bases; junction bases not matched to a gene: 10. The CDR3 loop reads CASSGPMTSGSADTQYF. The CDR3 nucleotides read TGTGCCAGCAGCGGACCCATGACTAGCGGGAGCGCAGATACGCAGTATTTT.

This clone came up a few times. The chain joins TRBV6-5 to TRBJ1-1, with D possibly being TRBD1 (5 bases). The length of the CDR3 is 14 residues. V was cut by 6 bases and J by 5 bases, with 16 bases left in between. CDR1 is MNHEY, CDR2 SVGAGI, per germline. The CDR3 nucleotides read TGTGCCAGCAGCCCCGATAGGGGAAGGACTGAAGCTTTCTTT. Encoded protein: CASSPDRGRTEAFF.

This clone was seen once. This sequence joins TRBV3-1 (or the pseudogene TRBV3-2) and TRBJ1-3; D not resolved. V was trimmed by 5 bases and J by 4 bases, leaving 12 bases between them. CDR3 length equals 14 residues. Germline CDR1 reads LGHDT; CDR2 reads YNNKEL (reference sequence). CDR3 sequence reads: CASSAQERGNTIYF. The CDR3 DNA follows: TGTGCCAGCAGCGCCCAAGAGAGAGGAAACACCATATATTTT.

This sequence joins TRBV5-1 and TRBJ1-5, with 8 bases aligning to TRBD1. J lost 1 base, V lost 5 bases, and 5 bases had no gene match. The CDR3 consists of 15 residues. CDR1 and CDR2 from the germline V gene are SGHRS and YFSETQ. The CDR3 sequence is CASRPWTGSNQPQHF. Here the CDR3 DNA reads TGCGCCAGCAGGCCTTGGACAGGGAGCAATCAGCCCCAGCATTTT. Filled out from reference TRBV5-1 and TRBJ1-5, the complete variable domain reads KAGVTQTPRYLIKTRGQQVTLSCSPISGHRSVSWYQQTPGQGLQFLFEYFSETQRNKGNFPGRFSGRQFSNSRSEMNVSTLELGDSALYLCASRPWTGSNQPQHFGDGTRLSIL.

The chain employs TRBV7-2 and TRBJ1-2; TRBD1 agrees at 7 bases. Germline-derived CDR1 and CDR2 are SGHTA and FQGNSA. Losses at the gene ends were 0 bases for V and 7 bases for J; bases not matched to a gene: 2. The CDR3 sequence is 13 residues long. The CDR3 loop is CASSLAGGGGYTF. The CDR3 bases are TGTGCCAGCAGCTTAGCAGGGGGCGGTGGCTACACCTTC.

The chain joins TRBV5-8 to TRBJ1-5, with D unclear. V was pared by 0 bases and J by 4 bases, with 8 bases between. The CDR3 has 14 residues. Germline assignment: CDR1 SGHTS and CDR2 YDEGEE. The DNA for the CDR3 is TGTGCCAGCAGCTTGGACCCGGGTAATCAGCCCCAGCATTTT. As protein: CASSLDPGNQPQHF.

The chain joins TRBV30 to TRBJ1-2, with D maybe TRBD1 (5 bases). Trimming cost V 2 bases and J 4 bases, with 14 bases left between them. This CDR3 spans 14 amino acids. Germline-derived CDR1 and CDR2 are GTSNPN and SVGIG (reference sequence). CDR3 protein: CAWSYSRDIYGYTF. In nucleotides, the CDR3 is TGTGCCTGGAGTTATTCCAGGGATATCTATGGCTACACCTTC. Looking up the rest from reference TRBV30 and TRBJ1-2 gives the full variable domain: SQTIHQWPATLVQPVGSPLSLECTVEGTSNPNLYWYRQAAGRGLQLLFYSVGIGQISSEVPQNLSASRPQDRQFILSSKKLLLSDSGFYLCAWSYSRDIYGYTFGSGTRLTVV.

The gene calls are TRBV19 and TRBJ1-5; 8 positions match TRBD1. Germline loops: CDR1 LNHDA, CDR2 SQIVND (reference sequence). J was trimmed by 4 bases and V by 10 bases; bases with no gene match: 12. This CDR3 has 15 amino acids. The CDR3, as DNA: TGTGCCACCAGTGACAGGGGCGAAAAAAATCAGCCCCAGCATTTT. Translation: CATSDRGEKNQPQHF.

The chain is built from TRBV30 and TRBJ2-5; D ambiguous. The CDR3 runs 11 residues. Germline loops: CDR1 GTSNPN, CDR2 SVGIG (reference sequence). Trimming left V 3 bases short and J 2 bases short, with 4 bases between. The CDR3 loop is CAWSHQETQYF. In nucleotides, the CDR3 is TGTGCCTGGAGCCATCAAGAGACCCAGTACTTC.

Remarks on this clone: This sample includes further DNA sequences coding for the same CDR3. This sequence joins TRBV5-1 and TRBJ2-5, with 7 bases lining up with TRBD1. The germline V gene has CDR1 SGHRS and CDR2 YFSETQ. This CDR3 contains 15 residues. V gave up 0 bases and J gave up 0 bases; unmatched junction bases: 2. The CDR3: CASSLAGTDQETQYF. The CDR3 region has the DNA TGCGCCAGCAGCTTGGCCGGGACAGACCAAGAGACCCAGTACTTC.

This clone was seen once. The genes are TRBV2 and TRBJ2-1; TRBD1 matches 10 bases. The germline V gene has CDR1 SNHLY and CDR2 FYNNEI. CDR3 length: 15 amino acids. V dropped 1 base and J dropped 8; count of bases not matched to a gene: 5. The CDR3 nucleotides read TGTGCCAGCAGTGAAGAAGTGACAGGGGGCGATGAGCAGTTCTTC. Residues: CASSEEVTGGDEQFF.

The J gene is TRBJ2-7, the V gene TRBV7-2; no clear D gene. Germline V CDR1 and CDR2: SGHTA, FQGNSA. V shed 5 bases and J shed 6 bases, with 8 bases lying between them. The CDR3 runs 11 residues. The CDR3 sequence: CASSAYSEQYF. The DNA of the CDR3 is TGTGCCAGCAGCGCCTACTCCGAGCAGTACTTC.

The rearrangement links TRBV6-2 or TRBV6-3 to TRBJ1-5; D is unresolved. V was clipped by 4 bases and J by 2 bases, with 9 bases between them. The CDR3 length is 14 residues. Germline V CDR1 and CDR2: MNHEY, SVGEGT. CDR3 protein: CASSLGGGNQPQHF. CDR3 nucleotide sequence: TGTGCCAGCAGTTTAGGAGGTGGCAATCAGCCCCAGCATTTT.

The chain is built from TRBV5-1 and TRBJ2-7; 11 bases align to TRBD2. The CDR3 is 15 amino acids. The germline V gene encodes CDR1 SGHRS and CDR2 YFSETQ. V trimming: 3 bases; J trimming: 9 bases; junction bases outside the gene matches: 11. The CDR3 DNA reads TGCGCCAGCAGCTCTGGGACTAGCGGAACAGGGGGGCAGTACTTC. This encodes CASSSGTSGTGGQYF.

The chain joins TRBV2 to TRBJ1-2; weak D call: TRBD1 (6 bases). Germline V gene sequence: CDR1 SNHLY, CDR2 FYNNEI. Trimming removed 7 bases from V and 8 bases from J, with 17 bases in between. The CDR3 consists of 13 residues. CDR3 DNA: TGTGCCAGCACCATACAGGGAGCAGGGGGCTACACCTTC. Translated: CASTIQGAGGYTF.

The chain uses TRBV5-1 and TRBJ1-2; D unresolved. The CDR3 has 13 amino acids. V dropped 0 bases and J dropped 6 bases, with 9 bases sitting between them. The germline V gene encodes CDR1 SGHRS and CDR2 YFSETQ. The CDR3 DNA reads as TGCGCCAGCAGCTTGGCATGGGAGGATGGCTACACCTTC. Its protein is CASSLAWEDGYTF.

The J gene is TRBJ1-1, the V gene TRBV7-2; D is undetermined. The CDR3 is 15 residues long. With 5 bases removed from V and 6 bases from J, the gap between germline ends came to 19 bases. In germline, CDR1 is SGHTA, CDR2 FQGNSA. For the CDR3, the DNA is TGTGCCAGCAGCCCAGTGGGGAAGGGAGGGTCTGAAGCTTTCTTT. Protein product: CASSPVGKGGSEAFF.

This chain joins TRBV29-1 and TRBJ1-5; the D gene is possibly TRBD1 (5 bases). Germline CDR1 reads SQVTM; CDR2 reads ANQGSEA. CDR3 size: 17 residues. The V and J ends lost 5 bases and 1 base respectively, with 21 bases between them. CDR3 protein: CSVFCREQDISNQPQHF. CDR3 nucleotide sequence: TGCAGCGTTTTTTGCAGGGAACAGGATATCAGCAATCAGCCCCAGCATTTT.

The V gene is TRBV5-1, the J gene TRBJ1-4; weak D call: TRBD1 (5 bases). V dropped 0 bases and J dropped 7 bases, with 13 bases sitting between them. Germline CDR1 is SGHRS and CDR2 is YFSETQ. The CDR3 totals 15 residues. The CDR3 sequence is CASSLEGRVGEKLFF. For the CDR3, the DNA is TGCGCCAGCAGCTTGGAAGGCAGGGTCGGTGAAAAACTGTTTTTT.